This T cell receptor (beta chain) was documented in a study of Graves' ophthalmopathy and Graves' hyperthyroidism. Study-wide points: Most expanded thyroid clonotypes above 0.001 frequency also appeared in blood.

The germline V gene has CDR1 ENHRY and CDR2 SYGVKD. Germline trimming cut 6 bases from V and 4 bases from J; bases unmatched to any gene: 7. The CDR3 loop spans 15 amino acids. The authors amplified TCR beta CDR3 regions from RNA transcripts. Scientists carried out first-round RT-PCR using HTBI primers and then a second-round multiplex PCR. TCRdb ran MiXCR on the multiplex PCR reads and lists one entry per CDR3 protein. The sample includes more than 550,000 distinct CDR3 sequences, under 50% of them seen just once. Regarding this clonotype: Its antigen is unidentified.

Sequencing was carried out using peripheral blood. The receptor's source is an adult man with Graves' ophthalmopathy. V is TRBV10-3 and J is TRBJ2-7; 12 bases map to TRBD1. DNA for the CDR3: TGTGCCATCAGCGTAGGGACAGGGGGCCTATACGAGCAGTACTTC. Protein: CAISVGTGGLYEQYF.